Presented here are 27 T cell receptor beta chains from one specimen sequenced in a study of PD-1 blockade in classical Hodgkin lymphoma. After autologous stem cell transplantation all patients relapsed, and prior brentuximab vedotin exposure differed between cohorts. Libraries were prepared by immunoSEQ multiplex PCR; TCRdb keeps only in-frame clonotypes and omits some of them. This table has tens of thousands of clones, roughly 70% appearing once. This specimen consisted of peripheral blood mononuclear cells (PBMCs), obtained before the second cycle of nivolumab. The receptors were sampled from a human donor with classical Hodgkin lymphoma.

The DNA for the CDR3 is TGTGCCAGCAGCTTGAAGGGGACAGGACTTGGTACCGGTACGCAGTATTTT. This gives the protein CASSLKGTGLGTGTQYF. This chain links TRBV5-4 with TRBJ2-3; 8 bases fit TRBD1. Germline loops: CDR1 SGHNT, CDR2 YYREEE (reference sequence). V gave up 1 base and J gave up 8 bases; unmatched junction bases: 15. The CDR3 covers 17 residues.

The chain has TRBV7-8 and TRBJ2-1; TRBD1 might be the D (5 bases). V shed 5 bases and J shed 3 bases, with 11 bases lying between them. Germline V gene data show CDR1 as SGHVS and CDR2 as FQNEAQ. The CDR3 extends over 14 amino acids. CDR3 DNA: TGTGCCAGCAGCCGCCGCGACAGCTACAATGAGCAGTTCTTC. It specifies CASSRRDSYNEQFF.

V usage is TRBV30 and J usage is TRBJ2-1; D is uncertain. This CDR3 spans 11 amino acids. The germline gives CDR1 GTSNPN, CDR2 SVGIG (reference sequence). V was pared by 0 bases and J by 7 bases, with 4 bases between. The CDR3 nucleotides are TGTGCCTGGAGTGTGGGTAATGAGCAGTTCTTC. As protein: CAWSVGNEQFF.

The V call is TRBV28, the J call TRBJ1-1, with no clear D. From germline, CDR1 is MDHEN and CDR2 SYDVKM. This CDR3 region has 15 residues. V lost 3 bases and J 4 bases, leaving 15 bases between the germline ends. The CDR3 sequence: CASSFGRRIGTEAFF. CDR3 nucleotide sequence: TGTGCCAGCAGTTTCGGTCGGAGAATAGGCACTGAAGCTTTCTTT.

The genes are TRBV7-8 and TRBJ2-7; TRBD1 is a possible D gene (6 bases). V lost 5 bases and J lost 0, with 20 bases in between. Germline-derived CDR1 and CDR2 are SGHVS and FQNEAQ. The CDR3 runs to 17 residues. CDR3 sequence reads: CASSRRMGQVNSYEQYF. As DNA, the CDR3 is TGTGCCAGCAGCCGGCGGATGGGACAAGTCAACTCCTACGAGCAGTACTTC.

The gene calls are TRBV2 and TRBJ1-1, with 10 bases fitting TRBD1. V gave up 1 base and J gave up 3 bases; unmatched junction bases: 5. Per germline, CDR1 SNHLY and CDR2 FYNNEI. The CDR3 runs 16 residues. CDR3 region: CASSEGDRGADTEAFF. CDR3 nucleotides: TGTGCCAGCAGTGAAGGGGACAGGGGTGCGGACACTGAAGCTTTCTTT.

The chain is built from TRBV27 and TRBJ2-3; D is possibly TRBD1 or TRBD2 (5 bases each). Germline V gene lookup returns CDR1 MNHEY and CDR2 SMNVEV (reference sequence). The CDR3 spans 14 residues. V was clipped by 6 bases and J by 4 bases, with 14 bases between them. CDR3: CASSPGRSPDTQYF. Written as DNA, the CDR3 is TGTGCCAGCAGCCCGGGACGGTCGCCAGATACGCAGTATTTT.

The CDR3 region is CASSGTRSYEQYF. The CDR3 bases are TGCGCCAGCAGCGGGACCCGCTCCTACGAGCAGTACTTC. The V call is TRBV10-1, the J call TRBJ2-7; D is possibly TRBD1 or TRBD2 (5 bases each). The ends were cut back, 6 bases at V and 0 bases at J, with 9 bases in the middle. Looked up from germline, CDR1 is WNHNN and CDR2 is SYGVQD (reference sequence). The CDR3 runs to 13 residues.

A single count supports this clone. The genes are TRBV7-2 and TRBJ1-1, with D possibly TRBD1 on 5 matching bases. The CDR3 spans 15 residues. Germline V CDR1 and CDR2: SGHTA, FQGNSA. Trimming left V 7 bases short and J 2 bases short, with 17 bases between. CDR3 coding DNA: TGTGCCAGCACCCTATCCGGGACGGTTAACACTGAAGCTTTCTTT. Translating it yields CASTLSGTVNTEAFF. Using reference TRBV7-2 and TRBJ1-1 for the parts outside the CDR3, the full variable domain is GAGVSQSPSNKVTEKGKDVELRCDPISGHTALYWYRQSLGQGLEFLIYFQGNSAPDKSGLPSDRFSAERTGGSVSTLTIQRTQQEDSAVYLCASTLSGTVNTEAFFGQGTRLTVV.

This clone was found once. The genes are TRBV7-9 and TRBJ2-2, with unresolved D. The CDR3 length is 14 residues. CDR1 is SEHNR, CDR2 FQNEAQ, per germline (reference sequence). Trimming stripped 2 bases from V and 3 bases from J, with 7 bases between. This CDR3 reads CASSLWVYTGELFF. The CDR3, as DNA: TGTGCCAGCAGCTTATGGGTCTACACCGGGGAGCTGTTTTTT.

CDR3 sequence (DNA): TGCGCCAGCAGCCAAGATGATGGGACTCTCGAGCAGTACTTC. Amino acid sequence: CASSQDDGTLEQYF. The chain couples TRBV4-3 to TRBJ2-7, with D tentatively TRBD2 (6 bases). Trimming stripped 0 bases from V and 6 bases from J, with 12 bases between. Germline V gene data show CDR1 as LGHNA and CDR2 as YSLEER. The CDR3 extends over 14 amino acids.

The chain joins TRBV6-9 to TRBJ2-1, with D possibly TRBD2 on 5 matching bases. Trimming pared 7 bases from V and 9 bases from J, leaving 7 bases between. The germline V gene has CDR1 MNHGY and CDR2 SVAAGI. This CDR3 is 10 amino acids long. This CDR3 reads CASTGGEQFF. CDR3 nucleotides: TGTGCCAGCACCGGAGGTGAGCAGTTCTTC.

Here the CDR3 reads CACGVGNYGYTF. The CDR3 DNA sequence: TGTGCCTGCGGTGTGGGGAACTATGGCTACACCTTC. V is TRBV28 and J is TRBJ1-2; no firm D call. V was cut by 11 bases and J by 2 bases, with 12 bases left in between. The germline V gene has CDR1 MDHEN and CDR2 SYDVKM. The CDR3 consists of 12 residues.

This chain uses TRBV19 with TRBJ2-7, with 7 positions matching TRBD1. With V trimmed by 3 bases and J by 2 bases, 4 bases remained unmatched. Germline V gives CDR1 LNHDA, CDR2 SQIVND (reference sequence). CDR3 length: 14 residues. DNA for the CDR3: TGTGCCAGTAGTATCGGGACAGTCCCCTACGAGCAGTACTTC. It codes for CASSIGTVPYEQYF.

CDR3 nucleotides: TGCAGCGTTGGAGGGACCGGGGAGCTGTTTTTT. Amino acid sequence: CSVGGTGELFF. The V call is TRBV29-1, the J call TRBJ2-2; tentatively, D is TRBD2 (5 bases). Germline loops: CDR1 SQVTM, CDR2 ANQGSEA. The CDR3 contains 11 residues. V was shortened by 4 bases and J by 5 bases, with 5 bases between the two germline ends.

This chain connects TRBV5-4 to TRBJ1-1; no clear D gene. Deletions cut 4 bases from V and 5 bases from J, with 12 bases between. The CDR3 loop spans 13 amino acids. CDR1 is SGHNT, CDR2 YYREEE, per germline (reference sequence). The CDR3 DNA reads as TGTGCCAGCAGCGACTATCGGTCGACTGAAGCTTTCTTT. It specifies CASSDYRSTEAFF. The full variable domain, rest sourced from reference TRBV5-4 and TRBJ1-1, is ETGVTQSPTHLIKTRGQQVTLRCSSQSGHNTVSWYQQALGQGPQFIFQYYREEENGRGNFPPRFSGLQFPNYSSELNVNALELDDSALYLCASSDYRSTEAFFGQGTRLTVV.

This sequence joins TRBV9 and TRBJ2-5; D is undetermined. Germline CDR1 reads SGDLS; CDR2 reads YYNGEE. This CDR3 contains 11 residues. V was trimmed by 5 bases and J by 3 bases, leaving 5 bases between them. Written as DNA, the CDR3 is TGTGCCAGCAGTAAGGAAGAGACCCAGTACTTC. It specifies CASSKEETQYF.

This chain joins TRBV6-5 and TRBJ1-2, with D perhaps matching TRBD1 (5 bases). Germline lookup yields CDR1 MNHEY and CDR2 SVGAGI. The CDR3 extends over 12 amino acids. V lost 6 bases and J lost 8, with 13 bases in between. The CDR3 region has the DNA TGTGCCAGCAGACTAGGGGATTTAGGCTACACCTTC. Amino acid sequence: CASRLGDLGYTF.

CDR3 sequence: CASSIRGGEQFF. Written as DNA, the CDR3 is TGTGCCAGTAGTATCCGAGGCGGTGAGCAGTTCTTC. The rearrangement uses TRBV19 and TRBJ2-1; D not certain. Germline V gene sequence: CDR1 LNHDA, CDR2 SQIVND (reference sequence). V lost 3 bases and J lost 9, with 9 bases in between. The CDR3 covers 12 residues.

The V gene is TRBV7-9, the J gene TRBJ2-1; D is perhaps TRBD1 (6 bases). V dropped 1 base and J dropped 0 bases, with 13 bases sitting between them. Germline CDR1 reads SEHNR; CDR2 reads FQNEAQ (reference sequence). The CDR3 runs 17 residues. CDR3 protein: CASSLDRRQDSYNEQFF. CDR3 sequence (DNA): TGTGCCAGCAGCTTAGATAGACGACAGGACTCCTACAATGAGCAGTTCTTC.

The V call is TRBV10-3, the J call TRBJ2-2; D is perhaps TRBD1 (5 bases). The CDR3 sequence is 13 residues long. CDR1 and CDR2 (germline): ENHRY, SYGVKD. V was clipped by 4 bases and J by 6 bases, with 9 bases between them. CDR3 in amino acids: CAISVQGPGELFF. The CDR3 DNA reads TGTGCCATCAGTGTTCAGGGTCCCGGGGAGCTGTTTTTT.

To note about this clone: The junction differs from germline at one of its ends, possibly a read error. The V and J genes are TRBV5-1 and TRBJ1-6; unclear D gene. Per germline, CDR1 SGHRS and CDR2 YFSETQ. The CDR3 runs 15 residues. The CDR3 spells CASSLARRPNSPLHF. CDR3 nucleotides: TGTGCCAGCAGCTTGGCCCGGCGCCCCAATTCACCCCTCCACTTT.

This chain uses TRBV2 with TRBJ1-2; D unresolved. Trimming left V 0 bases short and J 2 bases short, with 13 bases between. The CDR3 spans 16 residues. Germline values: CDR1 SNHLY, CDR2 FYNNEI. The CDR3 spells CASSEADWYRNYGYTF. CDR3 DNA sequence: TGTGCCAGCAGTGAAGCGGATTGGTACAGAAACTATGGCTACACCTTC.

This clone is categorized as medium-sized (0.01 to 0.1%). This chain connects TRBV7-9 to TRBJ1-1, with TRBD1 identical over 7 bases. This CDR3 has 15 residues. V was pared by 5 bases and J by 2 bases, with 8 bases of the junction left unmatched. Germline V gene sequence: CDR1 SEHNR, CDR2 FQNEAQ (reference sequence). In DNA form, the CDR3 reads TGTGCCAGCAGCAGAGACAGGGTTACTAACACTGAAGCTTTCTTT. Amino acid sequence: CASSRDRVTNTEAFF. Full variable domain (remainder filled in from reference TRBV7-9 and TRBJ1-1): DTGVSQNPRHKITKRGQNVTFRCDPISEHNRLYWYRQTLGQGPEFLTYFQNEAQLEKSRLLSDRFSAERPKGSFSTLEIQRTEQGDSAMYLCASSRDRVTNTEAFFGQGTRLTVV.

This clone was counted between two and nine times. In DNA, the CDR3 is TGTGCCAGCAGTTTAGGGCAGGGCGTGGGCAATCAGCCCCAGCATTTT. Translating it yields CASSLGQGVGNQPQHF. The chain is built from TRBV28 and TRBJ1-5; perhaps TRBD1 as D (5 bases). V lost 2 bases and J 2 bases, leaving 13 bases between the germline ends. CDR3 size: 16 residues. Germline CDR1 and CDR2: MDHEN and SYDVKM.

V usage is TRBV7-9 and J usage is TRBJ2-1, with TRBD1 identical over 9 bases. Germline assignment: CDR1 SEHNR and CDR2 FQNEAQ (reference sequence). V shed 5 bases and J 2 bases; nucleotides not matched to a gene: 7. The CDR3 extends over 16 amino acids. The CDR3, as DNA: TGTGCCAGCAGCCCCAGGACAGGGGAGGCCTACAATGAGCAGTTCTTC. Amino acid sequence: CASSPRTGEAYNEQFF.

This rearrangement joins TRBV18 to TRBJ1-2; possible D gene TRBD1, 5 bases. From germline, CDR1 is KGHSH and CDR2 LQKENI. This CDR3 is built from 14 residues. Trimming took off 3 bases at V and 5 bases at J, with 13 bases between the two ends. The CDR3 loop reads CASSPQTAGYGYTF. The CDR3, as DNA: TGTGCCAGCTCACCTCAGACAGCAGGGTATGGCTACACCTTC.